This T cell receptor beta chain originates from a study of blood T cell repertoires in COVID-19. The wider study: Specimens from acute and convalescent COVID-19 originated in the United States, Italy and Spain. Sample material is recorded as cDNA or gDNA derived from T cells, B-cell-depleted T cells, or PBMCs.

Per the germline V gene, CDR1 is MNHEY and CDR2 is SVGAGI. V lost 8 bases to trimming and J lost 2 bases, with 10 bases between them. This CDR3 region has 14 residues. Study processing details: Estimation of nucleated cell counts was performed using reference gene primer amplification. The protocol was immunoSEQ multiplex PCR, while the TCRdb copy is restricted to in-frame clones and leaves out a portion. That table supplies the V and J calls and clone size; D and trimming were determined from the DNA. The data hold some 70,000 clones, with over 60% observed a single time. Patients from Seattle were sampled longitudinally, starting during active infection.

The chain joins TRBV6-5 to TRBJ2-6; tentatively, D is TRBD2 (6 bases). Sequencing input: peripheral blood. The sequence was obtained from a man aged 55 to 69 with COVID-19, enrolled during active disease. The CDR3 is CASDGGTGANVLTF. CDR3 in DNA: TGTGCCAGCGATGGCGGGACTGGGGCCAACGTCCTGACTTTC.